Following are 2 T cell receptor beta chains from one sample sequenced in a study of CD8 T cells in Susac syndrome. Random hexamers were used to reverse transcribe an amount of roughly 0.5 to 1 ug RNA. TCRdb analysed the immunoSEQ multiplex PCR reads with MiXCR anew, one entry per CDR3 protein. The sample lists roughly 150,000 distinct CDR3 sequences; about 92% were seen once. Input material: CD4+ T cells from PBMCs. Receptors originate from a human donor in good health.

The DNA of the CDR3 is TGTGCCAGCAGTCCTCCGGGACAACCCGAAGCTTTCTTT. Amino acids: CASSPPGQPEAFF. The chain joins TRBV6-5 to TRBJ1-1; D is perhaps TRBD1 (6 bases). The CDR3 runs 13 residues. Per germline, CDR1 MNHEY and CDR2 SVGAGI. The germline V and J ends were trimmed by 5 bases and 8 bases, with 15 bases remaining between them.

This clonotype was counted a single time. V and J are TRBV3-1 and TRBJ2-7, with TRBD1 as a possible D gene (5 bases). Germline assignment: CDR1 LGHDT and CDR2 YNNKEL (reference sequence). The germline V and J ends were trimmed by 1 base and 0 bases, with 7 bases remaining between them. The CDR3 runs to 14 residues. CDR3 in DNA: TGTGCCAGCAGCCAAGTTGGGGCCTCCTACGAGCAGTACTTC. Protein product: CASSQVGASYEQYF.